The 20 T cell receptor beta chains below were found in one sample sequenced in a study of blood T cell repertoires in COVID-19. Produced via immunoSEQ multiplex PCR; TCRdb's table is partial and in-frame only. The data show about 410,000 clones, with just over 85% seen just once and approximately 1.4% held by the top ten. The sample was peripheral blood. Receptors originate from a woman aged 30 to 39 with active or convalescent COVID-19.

CDR3 bases: TGTGCCAGCAGCCAACCGGGACAGGACACAGATACGCAGTATTTT. Its translation is CASSQPGQDTDTQYF. This rearrangement joins TRBV6-5 to TRBJ2-3, with 8 bases identical to TRBD1. V was clipped by 6 bases and J by 2 bases; unmatched bases: 7. The CDR3 totals 15 residues. Germline CDR1 is MNHEY and CDR2 is SVGAGI.

Written as DNA, the CDR3 is TGTGCCAGCAGGGCCGGTGGGACAGTTAACAATGAGCAGTTCTTC. Encoded protein: CASRAGGTVNNEQFF. The chain links TRBV27 to TRBJ2-1; 7 nucleotides line up with TRBD1. This CDR3 region has 15 residues. The germline V gene encodes CDR1 MNHEY and CDR2 SMNVEV (reference sequence). The junction had 10 bases not matched to a gene; V was cut back by 6 bases and J by 5 bases.

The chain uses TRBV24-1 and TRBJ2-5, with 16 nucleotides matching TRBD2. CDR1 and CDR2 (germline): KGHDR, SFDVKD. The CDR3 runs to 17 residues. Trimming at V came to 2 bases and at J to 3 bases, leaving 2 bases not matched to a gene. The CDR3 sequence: CATSDSGTSGGEETQYF. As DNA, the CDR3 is TGTGCCACCAGTGATTCAGGGACTAGCGGGGGGGAAGAGACCCAGTACTTC.

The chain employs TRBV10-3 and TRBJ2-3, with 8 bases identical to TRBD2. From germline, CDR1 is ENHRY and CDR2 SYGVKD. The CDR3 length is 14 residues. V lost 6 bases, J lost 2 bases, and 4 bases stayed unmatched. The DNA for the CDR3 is TGTGCCATCAGCAATAGCGGGATCACAGATACGCAGTATTTT. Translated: CAISNSGITDTQYF.

The CDR3 nucleotides are TGTGCCAGCAGCCATTTCCGACAGGGGGCTGTTTGGATGAACACTGAAGCTTTCTTT. It encodes CASSHFRQGAVWMNTEAFF. The chain is built from TRBV3-1 (or the pseudogene TRBV3-2) and TRBJ1-1; 10 nucleotides match TRBD1. Germline trimming cut 3 bases from V and 0 bases from J; bases unmatched to any gene: 13. The CDR3 has 19 residues. CDR1 is LGHDT and CDR2 is YNNKEL in the germline V gene (reference sequence).

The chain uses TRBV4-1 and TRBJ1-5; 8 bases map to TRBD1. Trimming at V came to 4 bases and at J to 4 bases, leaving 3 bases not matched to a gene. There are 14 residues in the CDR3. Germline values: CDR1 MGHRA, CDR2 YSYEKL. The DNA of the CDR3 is TGCGCCAGCAGCCCGGGACAGGAGAATCAGCCCCAGCATTTT. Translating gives CASSPGQENQPQHF.

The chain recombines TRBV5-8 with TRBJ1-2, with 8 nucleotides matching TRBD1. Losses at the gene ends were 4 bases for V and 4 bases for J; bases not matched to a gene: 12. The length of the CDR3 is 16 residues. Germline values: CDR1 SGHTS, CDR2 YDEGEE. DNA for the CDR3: TGTGCCAGCAGCCCCGGGACAGGAGGTGCCTTCTATGGCTACACCTTC. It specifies CASSPGTGGAFYGYTF.

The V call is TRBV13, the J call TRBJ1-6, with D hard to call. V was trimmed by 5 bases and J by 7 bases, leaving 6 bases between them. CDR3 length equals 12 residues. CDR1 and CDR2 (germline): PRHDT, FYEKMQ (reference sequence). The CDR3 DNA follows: TGTGCCAGCAGCCTACCCAATTCACCCCTCCACTTT. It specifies CASSLPNSPLHF.

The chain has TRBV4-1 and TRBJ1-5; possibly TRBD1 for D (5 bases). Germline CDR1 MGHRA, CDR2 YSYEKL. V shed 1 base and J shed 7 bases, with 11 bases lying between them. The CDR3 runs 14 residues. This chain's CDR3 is CASSQGEGVQPQHF. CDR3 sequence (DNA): TGCGCCAGCAGCCAAGGGGAAGGGGTGCAGCCCCAGCATTTT.

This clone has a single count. The CDR3 nucleotides read TGTGCCAGCAGCCTACGGTCCTACGAGCAGTACTTC. This translates into CASSLRSYEQYF. The chain combines TRBV13 with TRBJ2-7; D gene uncertain. The CDR3 is made up of 12 amino acids. V lost 5 bases to trimming and J lost 1 base, with 6 bases between them. CDR1 is PRHDT, CDR2 FYEKMQ, per germline (reference sequence).

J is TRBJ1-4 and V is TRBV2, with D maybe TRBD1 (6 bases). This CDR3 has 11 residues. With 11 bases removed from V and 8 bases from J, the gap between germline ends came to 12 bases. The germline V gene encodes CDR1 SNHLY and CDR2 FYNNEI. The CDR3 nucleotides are TGTGCCTCCAGGGGTGACGAAAAACTGTTTTTT. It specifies CASRGDEKLFF.

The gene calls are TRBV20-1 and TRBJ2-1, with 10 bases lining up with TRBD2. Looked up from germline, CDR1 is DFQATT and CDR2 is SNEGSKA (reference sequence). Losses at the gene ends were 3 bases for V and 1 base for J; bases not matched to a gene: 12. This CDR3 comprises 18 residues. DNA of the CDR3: TGCAGTGCTAGTACAGCGGGAGGGCCCTTGGGGTCCTACAATGAGCAGTTCTTC. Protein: CSASTAGGPLGSYNEQFF.

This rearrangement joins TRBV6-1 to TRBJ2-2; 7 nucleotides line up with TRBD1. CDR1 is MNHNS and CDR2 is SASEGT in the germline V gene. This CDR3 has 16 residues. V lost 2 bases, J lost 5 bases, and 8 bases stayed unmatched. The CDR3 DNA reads TGTGCCAGCAGTGAACTAGACAGGGTGATAACCGGGGAGCTGTTTTTT. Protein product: CASSELDRVITGELFF.

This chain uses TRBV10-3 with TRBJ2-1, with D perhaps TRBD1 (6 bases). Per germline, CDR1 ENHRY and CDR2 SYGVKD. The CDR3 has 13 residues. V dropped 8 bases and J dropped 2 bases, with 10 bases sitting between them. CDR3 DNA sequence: TGTGCCATCGGACAGCCTCCCTACAATGAGCAGTTCTTC. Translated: CAIGQPPYNEQFF.

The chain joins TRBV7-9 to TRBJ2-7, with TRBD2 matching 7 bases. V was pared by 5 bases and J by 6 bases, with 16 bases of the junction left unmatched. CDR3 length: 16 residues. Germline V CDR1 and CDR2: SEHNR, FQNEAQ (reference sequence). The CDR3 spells CASSPIAGLSGTEQYF. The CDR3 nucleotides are TGTGCCAGCAGCCCGATCGCGGGACTATCAGGTACCGAGCAGTACTTC.

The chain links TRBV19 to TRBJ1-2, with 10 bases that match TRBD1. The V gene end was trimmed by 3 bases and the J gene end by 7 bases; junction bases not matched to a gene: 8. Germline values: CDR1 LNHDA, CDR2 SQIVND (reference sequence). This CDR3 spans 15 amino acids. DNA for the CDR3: TGTGCCAGTAGTATGACAGGGGGCGCGGTACGTGGCTACACCTTC. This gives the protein CASSMTGGAVRGYTF.

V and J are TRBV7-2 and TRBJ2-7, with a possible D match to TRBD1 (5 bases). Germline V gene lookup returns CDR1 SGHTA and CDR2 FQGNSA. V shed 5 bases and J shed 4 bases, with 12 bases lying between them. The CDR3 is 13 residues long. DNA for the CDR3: TGTGCCAGCAGCCGAACCCAGGGATACGAGCAGTACTTC. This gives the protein CASSRTQGYEQYF.

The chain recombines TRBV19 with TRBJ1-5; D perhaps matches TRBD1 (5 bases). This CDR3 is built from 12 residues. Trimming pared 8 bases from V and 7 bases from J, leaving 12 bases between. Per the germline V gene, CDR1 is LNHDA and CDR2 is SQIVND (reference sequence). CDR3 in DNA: TGTGCCAGTTACGGCGGGGGGCAGCCCCAGCATTTT. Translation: CASYGGGQPQHF. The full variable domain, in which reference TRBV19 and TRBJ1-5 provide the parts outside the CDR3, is DGGITQSPKYLFRKEGQNVTLSCEQNLNHDAMYWYRQDPGQGLRLIYYSQIVNDFQKGDIAEGYSVSREKKESFPLTVTSAQKNPTAFYLCASYGGGQPQHFGDGTRLSIL.

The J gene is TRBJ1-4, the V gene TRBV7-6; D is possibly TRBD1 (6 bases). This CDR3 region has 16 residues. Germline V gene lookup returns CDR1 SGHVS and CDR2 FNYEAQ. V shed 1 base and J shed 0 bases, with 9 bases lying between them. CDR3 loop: CASSLGRTATNEKLFF. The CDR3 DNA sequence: TGTGCCAGCAGCTTAGGCCGGACAGCAACTAATGAAAAACTGTTTTTT.

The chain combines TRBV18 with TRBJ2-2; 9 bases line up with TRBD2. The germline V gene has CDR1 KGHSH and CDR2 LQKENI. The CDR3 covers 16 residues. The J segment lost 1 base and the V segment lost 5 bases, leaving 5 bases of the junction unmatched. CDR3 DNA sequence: TGTGCCAGCTCAGCAAATAGCGGGGGGAACACCGGGGAGCTGTTTTTT. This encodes CASSANSGGNTGELFF. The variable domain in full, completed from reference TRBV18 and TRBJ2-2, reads NAGVMQNPRHLVRRRGQEARLRCSPMKGHSHVYWYRQLPEEGLKFMVYLQKENIIDESGMPKERFSAEFPKEGPSILRIQQVVRGDSAAYFCASSANSGGNTGELFFGEGSRLTVL.